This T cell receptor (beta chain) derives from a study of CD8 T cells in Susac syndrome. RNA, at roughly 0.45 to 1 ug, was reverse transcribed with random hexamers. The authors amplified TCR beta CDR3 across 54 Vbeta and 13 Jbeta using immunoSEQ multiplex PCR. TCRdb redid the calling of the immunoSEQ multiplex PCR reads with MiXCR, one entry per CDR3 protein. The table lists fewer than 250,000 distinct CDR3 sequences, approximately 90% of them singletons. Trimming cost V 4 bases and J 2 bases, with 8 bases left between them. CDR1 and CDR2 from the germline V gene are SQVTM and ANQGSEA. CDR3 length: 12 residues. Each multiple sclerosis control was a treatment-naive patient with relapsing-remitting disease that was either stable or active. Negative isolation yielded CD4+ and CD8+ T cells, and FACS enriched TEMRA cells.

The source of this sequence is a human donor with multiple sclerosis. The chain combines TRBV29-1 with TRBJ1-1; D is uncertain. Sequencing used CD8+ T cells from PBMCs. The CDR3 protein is CSVGQPNTEAFF. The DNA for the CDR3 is TGCAGCGTTGGCCAGCCTAACACTGAAGCTTTCTTT.